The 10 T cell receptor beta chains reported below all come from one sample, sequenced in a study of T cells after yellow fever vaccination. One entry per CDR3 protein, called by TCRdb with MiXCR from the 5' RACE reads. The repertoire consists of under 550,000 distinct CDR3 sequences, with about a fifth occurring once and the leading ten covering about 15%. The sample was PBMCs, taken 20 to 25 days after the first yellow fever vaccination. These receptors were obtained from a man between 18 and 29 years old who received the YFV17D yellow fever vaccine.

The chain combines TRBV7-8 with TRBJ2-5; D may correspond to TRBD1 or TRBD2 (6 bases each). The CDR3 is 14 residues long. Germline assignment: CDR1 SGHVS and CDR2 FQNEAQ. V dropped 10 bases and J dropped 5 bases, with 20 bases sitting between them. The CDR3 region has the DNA TGTGCCAATTCAGTAGGGGTGGGGGGCGAGACCCAGTACTTC. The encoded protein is CANSVGVGGETQYF.

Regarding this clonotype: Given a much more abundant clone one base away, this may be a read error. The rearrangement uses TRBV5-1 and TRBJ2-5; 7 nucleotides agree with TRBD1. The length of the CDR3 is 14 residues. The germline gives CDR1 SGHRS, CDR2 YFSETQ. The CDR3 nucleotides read TGCGTCAGCAGACCGGGACAGCTCCAAGAGACCCAGTACTTC. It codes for CVSRPGQLQETQYF.

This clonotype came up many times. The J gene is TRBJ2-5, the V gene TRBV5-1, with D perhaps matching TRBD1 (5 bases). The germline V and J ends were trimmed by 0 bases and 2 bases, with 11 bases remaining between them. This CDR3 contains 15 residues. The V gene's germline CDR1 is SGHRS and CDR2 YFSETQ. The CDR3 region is CASSLGQGYQETQYF. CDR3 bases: TGCGCCAGCAGCTTGGGTCAGGGATATCAAGAGACCCAGTACTTC.

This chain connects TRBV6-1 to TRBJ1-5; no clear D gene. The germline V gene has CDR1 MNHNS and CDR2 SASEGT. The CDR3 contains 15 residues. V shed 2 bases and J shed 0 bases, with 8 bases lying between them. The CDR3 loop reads CASSEWPNSNQPQHF. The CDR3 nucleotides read TGTGCCAGCAGTGAATGGCCCAATAGCAATCAGCCCCAGCATTTT.

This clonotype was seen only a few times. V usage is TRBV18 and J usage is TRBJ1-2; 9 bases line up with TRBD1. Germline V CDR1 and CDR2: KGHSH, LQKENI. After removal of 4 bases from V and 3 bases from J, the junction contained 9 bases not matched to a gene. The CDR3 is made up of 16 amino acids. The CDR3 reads CASSRYRDREDYGYTF. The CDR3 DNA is TGTGCCAGCTCACGATATAGGGACAGGGAAGACTATGGCTACACCTTC.

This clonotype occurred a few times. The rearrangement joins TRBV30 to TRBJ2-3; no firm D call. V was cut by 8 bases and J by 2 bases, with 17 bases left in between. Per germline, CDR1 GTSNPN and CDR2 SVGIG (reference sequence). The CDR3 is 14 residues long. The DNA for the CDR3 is TGTGCCACACACGCCCGGTCCTCCACAGATACGCAGTATTTT. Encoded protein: CATHARSSTDTQYF.

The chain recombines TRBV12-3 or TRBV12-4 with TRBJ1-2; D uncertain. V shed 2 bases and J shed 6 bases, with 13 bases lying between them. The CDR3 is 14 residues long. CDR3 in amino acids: CASSLSSGLDGYTF. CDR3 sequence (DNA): TGTGCCAGCAGTTTAAGTTCTGGGTTAGATGGCTACACCTTC.

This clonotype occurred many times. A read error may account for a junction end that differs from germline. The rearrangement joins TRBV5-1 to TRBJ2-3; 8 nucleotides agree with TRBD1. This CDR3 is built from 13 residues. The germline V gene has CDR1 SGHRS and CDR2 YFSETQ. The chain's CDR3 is CASSPTGADTQYF. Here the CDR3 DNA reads TGTGCCAGCAGTCCGACAGGGGCAGATACGCAGTATTTT.

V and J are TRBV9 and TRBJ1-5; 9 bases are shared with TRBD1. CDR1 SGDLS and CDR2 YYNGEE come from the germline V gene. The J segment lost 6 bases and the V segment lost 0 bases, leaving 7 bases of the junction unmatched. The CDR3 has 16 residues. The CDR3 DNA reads TGTGCCAGCAGCGTAGGACAGGGGGGAATTGGTCAGCCCCAGCATTTT. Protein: CASSVGQGGIGQPQHF.

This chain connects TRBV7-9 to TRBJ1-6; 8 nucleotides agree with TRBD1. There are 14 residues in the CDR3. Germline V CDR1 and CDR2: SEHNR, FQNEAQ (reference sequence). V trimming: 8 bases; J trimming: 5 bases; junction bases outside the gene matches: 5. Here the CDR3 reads CASQGASDNSPLHF. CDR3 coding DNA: TGTGCCAGCCAGGGGGCGTCGGATAATTCACCCCTCCACTTT. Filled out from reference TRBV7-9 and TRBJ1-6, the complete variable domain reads DTGVSQNPRHKITKRGQNVTFRCDPISEHNRLYWYRQTLGQGPEFLTYFQNEAQLEKSRLLSDRFSAERPKGSFSTLEIQRTEQGDSAMYLCASQGASDNSPLHFGNGTRLTVT.